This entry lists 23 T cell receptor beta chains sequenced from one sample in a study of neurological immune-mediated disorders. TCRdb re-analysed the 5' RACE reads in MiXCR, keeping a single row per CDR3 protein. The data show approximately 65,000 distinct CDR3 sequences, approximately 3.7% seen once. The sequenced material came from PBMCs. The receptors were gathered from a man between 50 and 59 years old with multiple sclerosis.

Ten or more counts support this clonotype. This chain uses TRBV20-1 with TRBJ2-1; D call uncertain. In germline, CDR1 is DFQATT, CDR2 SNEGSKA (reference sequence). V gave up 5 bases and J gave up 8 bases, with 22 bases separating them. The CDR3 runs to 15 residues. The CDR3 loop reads CSAHPAPHGRDEQFF. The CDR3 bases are TGCAGTGCTCACCCCGCGCCCCATGGAAGGGATGAGCAGTTCTTC.

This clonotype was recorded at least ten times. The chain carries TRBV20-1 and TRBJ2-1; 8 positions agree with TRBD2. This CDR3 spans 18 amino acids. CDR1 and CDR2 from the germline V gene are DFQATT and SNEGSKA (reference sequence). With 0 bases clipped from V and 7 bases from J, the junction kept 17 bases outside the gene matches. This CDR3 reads CSARDFYGGGNQGNEQFF. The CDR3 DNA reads TGCAGTGCTAGAGACTTTTACGGCGGGGGGAACCAGGGGAATGAGCAGTTCTTC.

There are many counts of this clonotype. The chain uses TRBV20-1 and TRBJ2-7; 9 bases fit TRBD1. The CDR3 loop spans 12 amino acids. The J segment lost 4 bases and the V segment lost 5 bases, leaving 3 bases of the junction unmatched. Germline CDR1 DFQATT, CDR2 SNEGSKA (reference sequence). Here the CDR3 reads CSAHGQGYEQYF. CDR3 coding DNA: TGCAGTGCTCACGGACAGGGGTACGAGCAGTACTTC.

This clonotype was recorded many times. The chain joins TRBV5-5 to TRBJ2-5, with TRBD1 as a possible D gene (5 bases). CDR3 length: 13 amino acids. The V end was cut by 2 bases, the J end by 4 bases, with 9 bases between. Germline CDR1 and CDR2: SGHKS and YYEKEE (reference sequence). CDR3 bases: TGTGCCAGCAGCTTCCAGGGTGGAGAGACCCAGTACTTC. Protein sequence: CASSFQGGETQYF.

The CDR3 reads CASRRDLSQETQYF. Written as DNA, the CDR3 is TGTGCCAGCAGGAGAGACCTTAGCCAAGAGACCCAGTACTTC. The rearrangement joins TRBV6-5 to TRBJ2-5, with D unclear. The CDR3 totals 14 residues. Per germline, CDR1 MNHEY and CDR2 SVGAGI. V was clipped by 6 bases and J by 1 base, with 12 bases between them.

The CDR3 loop reads CSVGRDRGPTLYGYTF. As DNA, the CDR3 is TGCAGCGTTGGTCGAGACAGGGGGCCTACCCTCTATGGCTACACCTTC. V gene TRBV29-1 combines with J gene TRBJ1-2, with 10 bases aligning to TRBD1. J lost 4 bases, V lost 4 bases, and 12 bases had no gene match. Germline V gene lookup returns CDR1 SQVTM and CDR2 ANQGSEA. The CDR3 has 16 residues.

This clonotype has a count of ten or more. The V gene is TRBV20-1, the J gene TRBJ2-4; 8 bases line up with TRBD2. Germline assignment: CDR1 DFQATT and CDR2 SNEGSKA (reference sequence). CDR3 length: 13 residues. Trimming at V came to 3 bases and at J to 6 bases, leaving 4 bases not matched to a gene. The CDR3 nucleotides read TGCAGTGCTAGCGGACTAGCTACAAACATTCAGTACTTC. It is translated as CSASGLATNIQYF.

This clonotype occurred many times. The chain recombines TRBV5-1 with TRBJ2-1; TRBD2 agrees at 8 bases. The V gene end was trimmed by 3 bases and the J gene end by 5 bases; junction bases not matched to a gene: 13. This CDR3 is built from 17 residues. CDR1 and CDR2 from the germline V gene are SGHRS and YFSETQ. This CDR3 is CASSYGGLVGEDNEQFF. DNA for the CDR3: TGCGCCAGCAGCTACGGGGGACTAGTGGGGGAAGACAATGAGCAGTTCTTC.

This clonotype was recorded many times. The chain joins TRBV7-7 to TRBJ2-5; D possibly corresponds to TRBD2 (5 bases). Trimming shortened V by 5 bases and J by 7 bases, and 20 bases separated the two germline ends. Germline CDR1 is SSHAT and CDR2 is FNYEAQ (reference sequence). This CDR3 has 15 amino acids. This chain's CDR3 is CASSRNYIDEGTQYF. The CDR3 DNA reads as TGTGCCAGCAGCCGGAATTATATCGACGAGGGGACCCAGTACTTC.

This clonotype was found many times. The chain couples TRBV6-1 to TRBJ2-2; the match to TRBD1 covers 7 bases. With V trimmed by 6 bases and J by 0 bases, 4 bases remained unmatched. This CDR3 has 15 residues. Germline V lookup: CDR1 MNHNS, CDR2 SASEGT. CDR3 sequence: CASRRDRANTGELFF. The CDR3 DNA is TGTGCCAGCAGGAGAGACAGGGCGAACACCGGGGAGCTGTTTTTT.

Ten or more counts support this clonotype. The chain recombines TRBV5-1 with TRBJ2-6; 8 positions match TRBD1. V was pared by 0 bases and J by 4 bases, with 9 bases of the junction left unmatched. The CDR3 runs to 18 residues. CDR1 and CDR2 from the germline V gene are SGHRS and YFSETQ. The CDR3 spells CASSLDPWTGSGANVLTF. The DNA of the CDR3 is TGCGCCAGCAGCTTGGATCCTTGGACAGGGTCCGGGGCCAACGTCCTGACTTTC.

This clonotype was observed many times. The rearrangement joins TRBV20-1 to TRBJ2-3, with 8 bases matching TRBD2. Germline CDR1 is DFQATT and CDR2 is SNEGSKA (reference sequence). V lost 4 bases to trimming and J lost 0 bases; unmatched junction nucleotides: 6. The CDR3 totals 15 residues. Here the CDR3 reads CSAKVGTSSTDTQYF. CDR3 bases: TGCAGTGCTAAGGTCGGGACTAGTAGCACAGATACGCAGTATTTT.

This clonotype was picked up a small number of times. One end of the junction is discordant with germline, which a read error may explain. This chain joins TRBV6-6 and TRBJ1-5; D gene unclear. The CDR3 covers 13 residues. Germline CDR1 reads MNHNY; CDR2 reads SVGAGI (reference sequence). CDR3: CASTLFGNQPLHF. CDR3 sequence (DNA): TGTGCCAGCACCTTGTTTGGCAATCAGCCCCTGCATTTT.

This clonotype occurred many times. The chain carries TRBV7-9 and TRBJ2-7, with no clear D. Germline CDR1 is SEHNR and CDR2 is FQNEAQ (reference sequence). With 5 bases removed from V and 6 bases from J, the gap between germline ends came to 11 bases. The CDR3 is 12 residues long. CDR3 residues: CASSPPRSEQYF. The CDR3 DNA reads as TGTGCCAGCAGCCCCCCGAGAAGCGAGCAGTACTTC.

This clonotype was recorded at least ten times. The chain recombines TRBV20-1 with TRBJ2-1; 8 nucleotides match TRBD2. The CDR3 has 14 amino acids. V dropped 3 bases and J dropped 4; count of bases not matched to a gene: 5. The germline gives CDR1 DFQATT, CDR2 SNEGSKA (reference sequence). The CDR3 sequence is CSASSGGGYNEQFF. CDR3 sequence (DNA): TGCAGTGCTAGTTCGGGCGGGGGGTACAATGAGCAGTTCTTC.

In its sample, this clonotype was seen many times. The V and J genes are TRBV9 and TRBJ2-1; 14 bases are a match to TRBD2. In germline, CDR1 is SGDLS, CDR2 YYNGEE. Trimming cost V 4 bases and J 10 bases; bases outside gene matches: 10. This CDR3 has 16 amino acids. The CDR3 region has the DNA TGTGCCAGCAGCCCTGGGACTAGCGGGGGCCAAGTGGAGCAGTTCTTC. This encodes CASSPGTSGGQVEQFF. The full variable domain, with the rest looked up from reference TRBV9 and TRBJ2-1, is DSGVTQTPKHLITATGQRVTLRCSPRSGDLSVYWYQQSLDQGLQFLIQYYNGEERAKGNILERFSAQQFPDLHSELNLSSLELGDSALYFCASSPGTSGGQVEQFFGPGTRLTVL.

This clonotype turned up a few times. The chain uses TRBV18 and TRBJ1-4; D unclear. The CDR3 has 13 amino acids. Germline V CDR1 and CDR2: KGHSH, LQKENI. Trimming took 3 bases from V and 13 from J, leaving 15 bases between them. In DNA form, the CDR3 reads TGTGCCAGCTCACCCGGAAAGGGAGGTAGACTGTTTTTT. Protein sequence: CASSPGKGGRLFF.

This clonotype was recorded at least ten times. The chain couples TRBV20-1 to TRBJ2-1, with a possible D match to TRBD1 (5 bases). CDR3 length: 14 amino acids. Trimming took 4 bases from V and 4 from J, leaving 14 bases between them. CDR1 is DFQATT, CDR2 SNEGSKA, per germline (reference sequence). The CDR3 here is CSAISTGLYNEQFF. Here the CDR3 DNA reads TGCAGTGCTATAAGTACAGGCCTTTACAATGAGCAGTTCTTC.

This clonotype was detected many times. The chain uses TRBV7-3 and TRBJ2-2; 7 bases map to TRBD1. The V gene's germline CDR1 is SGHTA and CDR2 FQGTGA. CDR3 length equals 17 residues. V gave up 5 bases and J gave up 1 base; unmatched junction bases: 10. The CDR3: CASSQQGIGVNTGELFF. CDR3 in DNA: TGTGCCAGCAGCCAACAGGGGATTGGGGTGAACACCGGGGAGCTGTTTTTT.

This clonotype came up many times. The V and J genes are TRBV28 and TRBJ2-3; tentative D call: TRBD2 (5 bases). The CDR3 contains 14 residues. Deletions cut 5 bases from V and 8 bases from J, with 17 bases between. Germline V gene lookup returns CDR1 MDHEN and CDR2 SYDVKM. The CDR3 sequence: CASSTVGSQLTQYF. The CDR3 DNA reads TGTGCCAGCAGTACCGTGGGGAGCCAACTTACGCAGTATTTT.

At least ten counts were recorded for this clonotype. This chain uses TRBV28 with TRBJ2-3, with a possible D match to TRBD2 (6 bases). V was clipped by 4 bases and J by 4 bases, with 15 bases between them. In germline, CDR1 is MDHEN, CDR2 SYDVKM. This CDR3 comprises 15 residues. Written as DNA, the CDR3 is TGTGCCAGCAGTTCCAGGGAGGTTAGGCCAGATACGCAGTATTTT. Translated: CASSSREVRPDTQYF.

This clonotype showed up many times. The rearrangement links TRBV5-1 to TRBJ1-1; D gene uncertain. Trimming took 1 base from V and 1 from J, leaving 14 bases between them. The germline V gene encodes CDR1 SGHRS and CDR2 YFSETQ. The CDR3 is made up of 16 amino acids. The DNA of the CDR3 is TGCGCCAGCAGCTTGAACTTATACGGACGGAACACTGAAGCTTTCTTT. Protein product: CASSLNLYGRNTEAFF.

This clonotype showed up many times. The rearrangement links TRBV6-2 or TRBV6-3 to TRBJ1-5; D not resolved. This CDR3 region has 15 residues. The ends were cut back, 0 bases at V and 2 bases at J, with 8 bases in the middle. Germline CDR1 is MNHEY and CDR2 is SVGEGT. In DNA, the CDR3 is TGTGCCAGCAGTTACTCGATAATCGGCAATCAGCCCCAGCATTTT. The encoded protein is CASSYSIIGNQPQHF.